A selection of T cell receptor beta chains follows, all from one sample in a study of T-cell memory formation after mild COVID-19. One entry per CDR3 protein results from TCRdb running MiXCR on the 5' RACE reads. Among over 120,000 distinct CDR3 sequences listed, around 21% were seen once. The sequencing input was PBMCs or a T cell subset sorted from them (not recorded which). All receptors derive from an adult woman who had mild COVID-19 (a few samples of this study predate the infection). Cell type and time point are not known. Each CDR3 is given with its conserved first and last residue. Each record gives: clone size, D gene, V gene, J gene, CDR3 DNA, CDR3 protein. A D gene is named only where the DNA matches it firmly. Expanded clones are given a class, and other clones once, few, many or no size at all.

>medium-sized|TRBD1|TRBV4-2|TRBJ2-2
TGTGCCAGCAGCCAGGGAAAGGGGGCTGGCACCGGGGAGCTGTTTTTT
CASSQGKGAGTGELFF
>NA|NA|TRBV5-6|TRBJ2-7
TGTGCCAGCAGCGGCGGACGATCGGCAGGCCCTCAATACTACGAGCAGTACTTC
CASSGGRSAGPQYYEQYF
>NA|NA|TRBV12-3/TRBV12-4|TRBJ2-1
TGTGCCAGCAGCCTATCTGAGACAGGTGACAATGAGCAGTTCTTC
CASSLSETGDNEQFF
>NA|TRBD2|TRBV3-1|TRBJ2-5
TGTGCCAGCAGCCCTCCATCTAGCGGGGGAACTCAGTACTTC
CASSPPSSGGTQYF
>once|NA|TRBV2|TRBJ2-7
TGTGCCAGCTCTAGCAACCAGGGATACGAGCAGTACTTC
CASSSNQGYEQYF
>few|TRBD1|TRBV11-3|TRBJ2-2
TGTGCCAGCAGCGGGGGACAGGGGGCCACCGGGGAGCTGTTTTTT
CASSGGQGATGELFF
>few|NA|TRBV27|TRBJ1-1
TGTGCCAGCAGTTTACGGAAAGTGAACACTGAAGCTTTCTTT
CASSLRKVNTEAFF
>few|NA|TRBV24-1|TRBJ2-3
TGTGCCACCAGTGATCCTTCAGCCGGGAGCACAGATACGCAGTATTTT
CATSDPSAGSTDTQYF
>few|TRBD1|TRBV5-1|TRBJ1-5
TGTGCCAGCAGCTTAGAAGGACAGGGCAATCAGCCCCAGCATTTT
CASSLEGQGNQPQHF
>few|NA|TRBV30|TRBJ2-5
TGTGCCTGGAGTGTACGACGGGGAGAGACCCAGTACTTC
CAWSVRRGETQYF
>NA|TRBD2|TRBV11-2|TRBJ2-5
TGTGCCAGCAGCTTGCTCGGGACTACTCAAGAGACCCAGTACTTC
CASSLLGTTQETQYF
>NA|TRBD1|TRBV24-1|TRBJ2-7
TGTGCCACCTTCGCGCCGGGACAGAGCTCCTACGAGCAGTACTTC
CATFAPGQSSYEQYF
>few|NA|TRBV3-1|TRBJ1-4
TGTGCCAGCAGCCTTGCAGCGGACGGTAGTTTCAAACTGTTTTTT
CASSLAADGSFKLFF
>NA|NA|TRBV10-3|TRBJ2-7
TGTGCCATCAGTGAAATACAGGGAGGCGAGCAGTACTTC
CAISEIQGGEQYF
>NA|NA|TRBV7-9|TRBJ2-1
TGTGCCAGCAGGCGAGGGGGAGATGAGCAGTTCTTC
CASRRGGDEQFF